This TCR beta chain was sequenced during a study of graft-versus-host responses after intestinal transplantation. At the level of the study: Each transplant was multivisceral, liver-intestinal, or isolated intestinal. Anti-thymocyte globulin induction, then tacrolimus and steroids for two to four years, went to all recipients. Findings and caveats of the study: Early declines in HvG clones that occurred post-transplant were associated with peak circulating GvH clone levels.

This CDR3 contains 13 residues. Trimming took off 7 bases at V and 8 bases at J, with 17 bases between the two ends. CDR1 LNHDA and CDR2 SQIVND come from the germline V gene (reference sequence). Here immunoSEQ multiplex PCR was the method, and the copy in TCRdb shows in-frame clones only, minus some. The table shows roughly 46,000 clones, with just under 95% occurring only once. A word on this clone: Its antigen is undetermined.

The J gene is TRBJ1-1, the V gene TRBV19, with TRBD1 as a possible D gene (6 bases). The input for sequencing was PBMCs, taken about 800 days after a first intestinal transplant, on the day of a second. The TCR was taken from a human patient who received an intestinal transplant, so some T cells may come from the graft donor. The CDR3 reads CASTQFGGTEAFF. The CDR3 region has the DNA TGTGCCAGTACCCAGTTTGGCGGGACAGAAGCTTTCTTT.